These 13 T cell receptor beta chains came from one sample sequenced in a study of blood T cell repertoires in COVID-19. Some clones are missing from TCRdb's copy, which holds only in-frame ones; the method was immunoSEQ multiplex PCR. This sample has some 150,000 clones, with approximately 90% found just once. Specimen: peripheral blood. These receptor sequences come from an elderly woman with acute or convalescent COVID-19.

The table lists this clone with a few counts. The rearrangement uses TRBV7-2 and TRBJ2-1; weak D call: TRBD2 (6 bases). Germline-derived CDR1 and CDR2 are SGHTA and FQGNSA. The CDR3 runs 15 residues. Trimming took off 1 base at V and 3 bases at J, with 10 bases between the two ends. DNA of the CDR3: TGTGCCAGCAGCTTAGGACTAGGTGGCTACAATGAGCAGTTCTTC. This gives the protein CASSLGLGGYNEQFF.

Here the CDR3 reads CASSLEGVSNQPQHF. As DNA, the CDR3 is TGCGCCAGCAGCTTGGAGGGGGTTAGCAATCAGCCCCAGCATTTT. The rearrangement links TRBV5-1 to TRBJ1-5; possible D gene TRBD1, 6 bases. The CDR3 loop spans 15 amino acids. Trimming shortened V by 0 bases and J by 0 bases, and 7 bases separated the two germline ends. The germline CDR1 and CDR2 sequences are SGHRS and YFSETQ.

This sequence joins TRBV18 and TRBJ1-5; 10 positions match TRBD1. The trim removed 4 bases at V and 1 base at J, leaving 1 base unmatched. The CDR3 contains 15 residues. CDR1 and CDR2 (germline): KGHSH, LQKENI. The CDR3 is CASSQGQGSNQPQHF. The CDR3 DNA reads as TGTGCCAGCTCACAGGGACAGGGGAGCAATCAGCCCCAGCATTTT.

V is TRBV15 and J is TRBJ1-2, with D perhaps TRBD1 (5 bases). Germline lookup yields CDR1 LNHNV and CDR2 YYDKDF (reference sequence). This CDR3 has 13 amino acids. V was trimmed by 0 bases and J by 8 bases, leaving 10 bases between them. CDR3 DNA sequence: TGTGCCACCAGCAGAGATCACAGGATCGGCTACACCTTC. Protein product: CATSRDHRIGYTF.

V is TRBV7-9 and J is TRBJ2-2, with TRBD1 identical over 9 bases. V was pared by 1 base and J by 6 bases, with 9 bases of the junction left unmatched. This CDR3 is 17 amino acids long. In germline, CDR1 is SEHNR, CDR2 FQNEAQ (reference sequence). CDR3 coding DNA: TGTGCCAGCAGCTTAGAGTTCGGACAGGGGCCCCCCGGGGAGCTGTTTTTT. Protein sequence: CASSLEFGQGPPGELFF. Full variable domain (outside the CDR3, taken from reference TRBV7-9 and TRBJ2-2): DTGVSQNPRHKITKRGQNVTFRCDPISEHNRLYWYRQTLGQGPEFLTYFQNEAQLEKSRLLSDRFSAERPKGSFSTLEIQRTEQGDSAMYLCASSLEFGQGPPGELFFGEGSRLTVL.

CDR3 DNA sequence: TGTGCCAGCAGTTACGAGACAGGGGGGGACACTGAAGCTTTCTTT. Its protein is CASSYETGGDTEAFF. The rearrangement links TRBV6-6 to TRBJ1-1, with 9 positions matching TRBD1. This CDR3 is 15 amino acids long. Germline V CDR1 and CDR2: MNHNY, SVGAGI (reference sequence). After removal of 2 bases from V and 3 bases from J, the junction contained 4 bases not matched to a gene.

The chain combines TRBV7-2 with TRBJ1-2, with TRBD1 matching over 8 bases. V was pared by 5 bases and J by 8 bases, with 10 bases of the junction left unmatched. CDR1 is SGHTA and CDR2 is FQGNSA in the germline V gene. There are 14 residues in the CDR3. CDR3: CASSANRGRDGYTF. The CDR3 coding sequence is TGTGCCAGCAGCGCAAACAGGGGGAGGGACGGCTACACCTTC.

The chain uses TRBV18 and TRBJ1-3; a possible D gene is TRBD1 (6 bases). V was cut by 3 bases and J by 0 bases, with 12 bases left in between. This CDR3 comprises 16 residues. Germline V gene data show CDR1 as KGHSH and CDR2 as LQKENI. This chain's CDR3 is CASSPAGDTSGNTIYF. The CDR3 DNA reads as TGTGCCAGCTCACCGGCCGGGGACACCTCTGGAAACACCATATATTTT. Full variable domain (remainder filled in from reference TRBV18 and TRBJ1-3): NAGVMQNPRHLVRRRGQEARLRCSPMKGHSHVYWYRQLPEEGLKFMVYLQKENIIDESGMPKERFSAEFPKEGPSILRIQQVVRGDSAAYFCASSPAGDTSGNTIYFGEGSWLTVV.

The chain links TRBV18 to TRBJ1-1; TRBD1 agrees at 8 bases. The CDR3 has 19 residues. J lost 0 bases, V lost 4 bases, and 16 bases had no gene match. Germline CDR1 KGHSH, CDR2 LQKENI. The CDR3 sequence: CASSRSLNRGRMMNTEAFF. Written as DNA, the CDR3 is TGTGCCAGCTCACGAAGCCTAAACAGGGGGAGGATGATGAACACTGAAGCTTTCTTT.

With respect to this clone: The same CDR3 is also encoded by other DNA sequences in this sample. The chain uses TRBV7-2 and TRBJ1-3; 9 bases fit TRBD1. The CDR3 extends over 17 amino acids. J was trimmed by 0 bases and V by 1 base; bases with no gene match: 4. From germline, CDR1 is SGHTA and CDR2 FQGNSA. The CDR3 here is CASSLGGQGISGNTIYF. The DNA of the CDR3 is TGTGCCAGCAGCTTAGGGGGACAGGGAATCTCTGGAAACACCATATATTTT.

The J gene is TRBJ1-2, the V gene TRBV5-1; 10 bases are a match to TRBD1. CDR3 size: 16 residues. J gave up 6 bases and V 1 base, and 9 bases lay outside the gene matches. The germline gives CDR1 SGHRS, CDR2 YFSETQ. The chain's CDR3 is CASSLSPDRGRNGYTF. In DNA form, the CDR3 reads TGCGCCAGCAGCTTGTCGCCGGACAGGGGGAGGAATGGCTACACCTTC.

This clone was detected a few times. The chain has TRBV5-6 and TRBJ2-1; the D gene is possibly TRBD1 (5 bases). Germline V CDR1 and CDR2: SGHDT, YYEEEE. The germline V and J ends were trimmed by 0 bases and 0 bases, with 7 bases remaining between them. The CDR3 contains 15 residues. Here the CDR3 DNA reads TGTGCCAGCAGCTTGGAGGGGAACTCCTACAATGAGCAGTTCTTC. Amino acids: CASSLEGNSYNEQFF.

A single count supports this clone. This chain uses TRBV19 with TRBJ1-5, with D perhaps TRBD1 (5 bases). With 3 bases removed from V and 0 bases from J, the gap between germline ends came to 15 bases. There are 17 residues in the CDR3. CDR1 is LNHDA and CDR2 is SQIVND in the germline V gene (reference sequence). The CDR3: CASSMPRGSNSNQPQHF. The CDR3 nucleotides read TGTGCCAGTAGTATGCCCCGGGGGTCGAATAGCAATCAGCCCCAGCATTTT. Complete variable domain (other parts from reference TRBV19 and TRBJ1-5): DGGITQSPKYLFRKEGQNVTLSCEQNLNHDAMYWYRQDPGQGLRLIYYSQIVNDFQKGDIAEGYSVSREKKESFPLTVTSAQKNPTAFYLCASSMPRGSNSNQPQHFGDGTRLSIL.